This T cell receptor (beta chain) was obtained from a study of blood T cell repertoires in COVID-19. Looking at the study overall: Sources were T cells, B-cell-depleted T cells, or PBMCs; the material itself was cDNA or gDNA.

CDR1 SNHLY and CDR2 FYNNEI come from the germline V gene. The length of the CDR3 is 15 residues. V trimming: 6 bases; J trimming: 6 bases; junction bases outside the gene matches: 9. TCRdb's table, derived via immunoSEQ multiplex PCR, lists solely in-frame clones and lacks some. The table has just over 250,000 clones, 80% to 90% seen once. Seattle patients were enrolled while actively infected and followed longitudinally. This TCR was recovered from a woman aged 70-85 years with COVID-19, enrolled during active disease. Sequencing was carried out using peripheral blood. V gene TRBV2 combines with J gene TRBJ1-5; 9 bases agree with TRBD1. CDR3: CASRVTGGSVQPQHF. The CDR3 bases are TGTGCCAGCAGGGTAACAGGGGGCTCGGTTCAGCCCCAGCATTTT. The variable domain in full, completed from reference TRBV2 and TRBJ1-5, reads EPEVTQTPSHQVTQMGQEVILRCVPISNHLYFYWYRQILGQKVEFLVSFYNNEISEKSEIFDDQFSVERPDGSNFTLKIRSTKLEDSAMYFCASRVTGGSVQPQHFGDGTRLSIL.